The 25 T cell receptor beta chains in this list originate from one sample, sequenced in a study of cytomegalovirus exposure and HLA in healthy donors. The PCR employed 60 Vbeta primers together with 13 Jbeta primers. Clones were read by immunoSEQ multiplex PCR, and TCRdb kept only the in-frame ones, dropping some. Altogether approximately 130,000 clones are present, around 77% being singletons, with the ten largest covering approximately 1.2%. The source material was PBMCs. These receptors all stem from a man aged 50-59 years in good health and CMV-seronegative.

The rearrangement uses TRBV14 and TRBJ1-2; D unclear. There are 14 residues in the CDR3. V lost 1 base and J 3 bases, leaving 9 bases between the germline ends. CDR1 and CDR2 from the germline V gene are SGHDN and FVKESK. The CDR3 sequence: CASSQVRGHYGYTF. The CDR3 coding sequence is TGTGCCAGCAGCCAAGTCCGAGGTCACTATGGCTACACCTTC.

The CDR3 DNA reads as TGTGCCAGCAGCAAATGGCTAGCGGGAGTAGCTAGCACAGATACGCAGTATTTT. Protein: CASSKWLAGVASTDTQYF. The genes are TRBV21-1 and TRBJ2-3; the listed D gene, TRBD2, was not tested against the DNA. TRBV21-1 is a pseudogene segment. The CDR3 sequence is 18 residues long.

V and J are TRBV7-3 and TRBJ2-1; 10 bases are shared with TRBD2. J gave up 12 bases and V 2 bases, and 13 bases lay outside the gene matches. CDR1 and CDR2 (germline): SGHTA, FQGTGA. The CDR3 loop spans 16 amino acids. The CDR3 here is CASSLLSPSGRGGQFF. The CDR3 coding sequence is TGTGCCAGCAGCTTACTCTCACCTAGCGGGAGAGGTGGGCAGTTCTTC.

This clone occurred once. In nucleotides, the CDR3 is TGTGCCAGCAGCGCCCGGTGGGGGGGCGCCGAGCAGTACTTC. Protein product: CASSARWGGAEQYF. The V gene is TRBV9, the J gene TRBJ2-7, with a possible D match to TRBD2 (7 bases). The germline V and J ends were trimmed by 3 bases and 6 bases, with 16 bases remaining between them. Germline loops: CDR1 SGDLS, CDR2 YYNGEE. This CDR3 region has 14 residues.

V is TRBV28 and J is TRBJ1-5, with 9 bases matching TRBD1. Germline CDR1 is MDHEN and CDR2 is SYDVKM. This CDR3 is built from 15 residues. The ends lost 6 bases at V and 6 bases at J; junction bases unmatched: 9. The CDR3 sequence is CASRPTGGSGQPQHF. The CDR3 region has the DNA TGTGCCAGCAGACCAACAGGGGGCTCGGGTCAGCCCCAGCATTTT. Filled out from reference TRBV28 and TRBJ1-5, the complete variable domain reads DVKVTQSSRYLVKRTGEKVFLECVQDMDHENMFWYRQDPGLGLRLIYFSYDVKMKEKGDIPEGYSVSREKKERFSLILESASTNQTSMYLCASRPTGGSGQPQHFGDGTRLSIL.

V is TRBV18 and J is TRBJ2-1, with 9 bases fitting TRBD2. Germline V gene sequence: CDR1 KGHSH, CDR2 LQKENI. Trimming removed 8 bases from V and 5 bases from J; junction bases left unmatched: 13. This CDR3 spans 16 amino acids. The CDR3 DNA reads as TGTGCCAGCACGACAATGGTAGCGGGAGTAAACAATGAGCAGTTCTTC. Translation gives CASTTMVAGVNNEQFF.

This clone appeared a few times. The chain links TRBV18 to TRBJ2-3; TRBD1 matches at 8 bases. CDR1 and CDR2 (germline): KGHSH, LQKENI. Losses at the gene ends were 3 bases for V and 4 bases for J; bases not matched to a gene: 6. The CDR3 sequence is 15 residues long. The DNA of the CDR3 is TGTGCCAGCTCACCTAGGGGACAGGTTTCAGATACGCAGTATTTT. It specifies CASSPRGQVSDTQYF.

The chain has TRBV14 and TRBJ2-1; TRBD2 aligns across 11 bases. The CDR3 is made up of 15 amino acids. The J segment lost 4 bases and the V segment lost 4 bases, leaving 3 bases of the junction unmatched. Germline loops: CDR1 SGHDN, CDR2 FVKESK. The CDR3 DNA is TGTGCCAGCAGCCCCGGGACTAGCGGATACAATGAGCAGTTCTTC. Encoded protein: CASSPGTSGYNEQFF.

J is TRBJ2-1 and V is TRBV5-1; 7 nucleotides agree with TRBD1. The CDR3 length is 14 residues. V gave up 4 bases and J gave up 8 bases; unmatched junction bases: 9. The germline gives CDR1 SGHRS, CDR2 YFSETQ. CDR3 in amino acids: CASSETGVVDEQFF. The CDR3 DNA reads TGCGCCAGCAGCGAAACAGGGGTTGTCGATGAGCAGTTCTTC.

The chain is built from TRBV5-1 and TRBJ2-5; 7 nucleotides line up with TRBD2. This CDR3 has 14 residues. V shed 1 base, J shed 1 base, and the junction held 1 base outside the gene matches. Germline CDR1 is SGHRS and CDR2 is YFSETQ. DNA for the CDR3: TGCGCCAGCAGCTTGACGGGGGGCCAAGAGACCCAGTACTTC. It encodes CASSLTGGQETQYF.

V gene TRBV5-1 combines with J gene TRBJ2-3; possible D gene TRBD1, 5 bases. Germline CDR1 is SGHRS and CDR2 is YFSETQ. The CDR3 loop spans 13 amino acids. V shed 9 bases and J shed 0 bases, with 11 bases lying between them. The CDR3 loop reads CATRQMSTDTQYF. As DNA, the CDR3 is TGCGCCACTCGACAGATGAGCACAGATACGCAGTATTTT.

The chain carries TRBV9 and TRBJ2-7; 10 positions agree with TRBD2. CDR1 SGDLS and CDR2 YYNGEE come from the germline V gene. CDR3 size: 15 residues. The V gene end was trimmed by 4 bases and the J gene end by 5 bases; junction bases not matched to a gene: 9. Here the CDR3 reads CASSPVLAGRNEQYF. The CDR3, as DNA: TGTGCCAGCAGCCCGGTACTAGCGGGACGCAACGAGCAGTACTTC.

The chain has TRBV29-1 and TRBJ2-5; D gene uncertain. V was shortened by 3 bases and J by 5 bases, with 13 bases between the two germline ends. This CDR3 comprises 13 residues. From germline, CDR1 is SQVTM and CDR2 ANQGSEA. CDR3 in amino acids: CSVDGSLGETQYF. CDR3 coding DNA: TGCAGCGTTGATGGGTCCCTCGGGGAGACCCAGTACTTC.

This chain joins TRBV6-5 and TRBJ1-1; 8 bases match TRBD1. CDR3 length: 15 amino acids. The germline V gene encodes CDR1 MNHEY and CDR2 SVGAGI. The V and J ends lost 2 bases and 5 bases, in that order; junction bases with no gene match: 7. The CDR3 DNA is TGTGCCAGCAGTTACAGGACAGGGAGGATTACTGAAGCTTTCTTT. It is translated as CASSYRTGRITEAFF.

This chain links TRBV30 with TRBJ1-2; TRBD1 agrees at 9 bases. Trimming at V came to 3 bases and at J to 4 bases, leaving 6 bases not matched to a gene. The CDR3 runs to 14 residues. The germline V gene has CDR1 GTSNPN and CDR2 SVGIG (reference sequence). The CDR3 bases are TGTGCCTGGAGCGTGACAGGGGGATCCTATGGCTACACCTTC. Residues: CAWSVTGGSYGYTF.

The chain employs TRBV11-2 and TRBJ1-2; tentatively, D is TRBD1 (6 bases). This CDR3 is 14 amino acids long. The germline CDR1 and CDR2 sequences are SGHAT and FQNNGV. Trimming took 5 bases from V and 6 from J, leaving 16 bases between them. The CDR3: CASSRDIRTDGYTF. CDR3 in DNA: TGTGCCAGCAGCCGGGACATCCGGACGGATGGCTACACCTTC.

This rearrangement joins TRBV6-5 to TRBJ2-7; 8 bases are shared with TRBD1. This CDR3 spans 15 amino acids. CDR1 MNHEY and CDR2 SVGAGI come from the germline V gene. Losses at the gene ends were 0 bases for V and 3 bases for J; bases not matched to a gene: 4. The CDR3: CASSYSHRGFYEQYF. The DNA of the CDR3 is TGTGCCAGCAGTTACTCGCACAGGGGGTTCTACGAGCAGTACTTC.

V and J are TRBV4-3 and TRBJ2-2; TRBD2 matches 11 bases. With 5 bases clipped from V and 3 bases from J, the junction kept 5 bases outside the gene matches. This CDR3 spans 16 amino acids. Germline V gene data show CDR1 as LGHNA and CDR2 as YSLEER. Written as DNA, the CDR3 is TGCGCCAGCAGCTCGGGACTAGCGGAACACACCGGGGAGCTGTTTTTT. It translates to CASSSGLAEHTGELFF.

This chain links TRBV9 with TRBJ2-1, with 9 bases lining up with TRBD2. This CDR3 has 16 amino acids. With 2 bases clipped from V and 2 bases from J, the junction kept 5 bases outside the gene matches. Per the germline V gene, CDR1 is SGDLS and CDR2 is YYNGEE. The CDR3 protein is CASSVLSGRTYNEQFF. The CDR3, as DNA: TGTGCCAGCAGCGTCCTTAGCGGGAGAACCTACAATGAGCAGTTCTTC.

CDR3 coding DNA: TGTGCCAGCAGCCATCGGACAGGGACGCGGACTAATGAAAAACTGTTTTTT. Its translation is CASSHRTGTRTNEKLFF. The chain carries TRBV4-2 and TRBJ1-4; 8 nucleotides agree with TRBD1. The germline gives CDR1 LGHNA, CDR2 YNFKEQ. CDR3 length equals 17 residues. The trim removed 3 bases at V and 2 bases at J, leaving 8 bases unmatched.

The chain joins TRBV2 to TRBJ2-5; TRBD2 agrees at 9 bases. Germline lookup yields CDR1 SNHLY and CDR2 FYNNEI. The length of the CDR3 is 13 residues. Trimming at V came to 5 bases and at J to 4 bases, leaving 2 bases not matched to a gene. The CDR3 DNA follows: TGTGCCAGCAGTTCTAGCGGGATAGAGACCCAGTACTTC. This sequence encodes CASSSSGIETQYF.

A few counts support this clone. The chain joins TRBV18 to TRBJ2-1, with D possibly TRBD1 on 6 matching bases. The ends were cut back, 5 bases at V and 2 bases at J, with 13 bases in the middle. The germline V gene has CDR1 KGHSH and CDR2 LQKENI. The CDR3 extends over 15 amino acids. The CDR3 here is CASSRGRGPYNEQFF. The CDR3 DNA reads as TGTGCCAGCTCAAGGGGCAGGGGACCCTACAATGAGCAGTTCTTC.

This clone was detected only once. This chain connects TRBV5-4 to TRBJ1-2; 12 nucleotides line up with TRBD1. CDR1 SGHNT and CDR2 YYREEE come from the germline V gene (reference sequence). Losses at the gene ends were 3 bases for V and 4 bases for J; bases not matched to a gene: 16. The CDR3 covers 19 residues. CDR3 residues: CASSSPGQGARSGGYGYTF. The DNA of the CDR3 is TGTGCCAGCAGCTCCCCGGGACAGGGGGCGAGGAGTGGCGGCTATGGCTACACCTTC.

The rearrangement uses TRBV6-1 and TRBJ2-7, with 7 bases lining up with TRBD2. This CDR3 is 14 amino acids long. The germline V gene has CDR1 MNHNS and CDR2 SASEGT. V dropped 4 bases and J dropped 7; count of bases not matched to a gene: 10. The CDR3 region is CASSGGGAGEEQYF. The CDR3 DNA sequence: TGTGCCAGCAGTGGGGGAGGGGCTGGTGAAGAGCAGTACTTC.

This clone was observed a few times. The CDR3 nucleotides are TGCAGCGTTGGTGGACAGCTTAATCAGCCCCAGCATTTT. Translated: CSVGGQLNQPQHF. This chain connects TRBV29-1 to TRBJ1-5; D possibly corresponds to TRBD1 (6 bases). Trimming stripped 4 bases from V and 4 bases from J, with 11 bases between. The CDR3 extends over 13 amino acids. CDR1 SQVTM and CDR2 ANQGSEA come from the germline V gene. The full variable domain, rest sourced from reference TRBV29-1 and TRBJ1-5, is SAVISQKPSRDICQRGTSLTIQCQVDSQVTMMFWYRQQPGQSLTLIATANQGSEATYESGFVIDKFPISRPNLTFSTLTVSNMSPEDSSIYLCSVGGQLNQPQHFGDGTRLSIL.